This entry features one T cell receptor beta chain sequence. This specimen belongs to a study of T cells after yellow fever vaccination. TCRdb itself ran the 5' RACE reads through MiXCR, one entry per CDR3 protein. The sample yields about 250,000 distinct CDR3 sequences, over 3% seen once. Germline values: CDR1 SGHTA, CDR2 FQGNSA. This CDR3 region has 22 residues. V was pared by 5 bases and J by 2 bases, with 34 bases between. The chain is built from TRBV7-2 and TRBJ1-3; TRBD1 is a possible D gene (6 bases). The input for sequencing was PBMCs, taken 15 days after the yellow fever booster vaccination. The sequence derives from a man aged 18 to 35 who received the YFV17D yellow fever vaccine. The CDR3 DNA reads TGTGCCAGCAGCCCTGGGATCGGGGGCCGGGCCCGGGGGGCAGACCCTGGAAACACCATATATTTT. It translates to CASSPGIGGRARGADPGNTIYF.